By share of the sample, the clone carrying this TCR beta chain is medium-sized (0.01 to 0.1%). The antigen remains undetermined. Measured with immunoSEQ multiplex PCR; TCRdb has only the in-frame clones, and not every one. This table has roughly 60,000 clones, roughly 80% appearing once. The data were obtained in a study of T cell responses to AZD1222 COVID-19 vaccine. General study points: The study sampled repertoires only after the peak T cell response.

Researchers grouped second doses given at about 4 or about 12 weeks into one pool. V was shortened by 0 bases and J by 11 bases, with 7 bases between the two germline ends. Germline CDR1 reads SNHLY; CDR2 reads FYNNEI. The CDR3 has 11 amino acids. This chain uses TRBV2 with TRBJ1-1, with D perhaps TRBD1 (5 bases). The source was peripheral blood, collected 28 days after the second AZD1222 dose. The sequence was collected from an adult who received the AZD1222 COVID-19 vaccine. This CDR3 is CASSEAGEAFF. DNA for the CDR3: TGTGCCAGCAGTGAAGCAGGGGAGGCTTTCTTT.